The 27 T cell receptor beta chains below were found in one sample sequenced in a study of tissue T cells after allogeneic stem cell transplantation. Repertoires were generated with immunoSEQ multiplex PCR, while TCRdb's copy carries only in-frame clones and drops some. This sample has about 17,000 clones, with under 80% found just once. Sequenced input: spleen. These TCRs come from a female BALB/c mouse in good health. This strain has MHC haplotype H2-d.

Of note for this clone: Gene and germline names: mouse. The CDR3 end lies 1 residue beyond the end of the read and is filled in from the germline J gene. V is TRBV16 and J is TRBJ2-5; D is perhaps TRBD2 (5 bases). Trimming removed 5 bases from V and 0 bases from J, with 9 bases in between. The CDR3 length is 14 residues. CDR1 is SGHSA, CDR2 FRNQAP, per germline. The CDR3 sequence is CASSPDFNQDTQYF. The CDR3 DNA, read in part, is TGTGCAAGCAGCCCGGACTTTAACCAAGACACCCAGTAC. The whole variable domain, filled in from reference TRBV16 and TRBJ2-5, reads NAGVIQTPRHKVTGKGQEATLWCEPISGHSAVFWYRQTIVQGLEFLTYFRNQAPIDDSGMPKERFSAQMPNQSHSTLKIQSTQPQDSAVYLCASSPDFNQDTQYFGPGTRLLVL.

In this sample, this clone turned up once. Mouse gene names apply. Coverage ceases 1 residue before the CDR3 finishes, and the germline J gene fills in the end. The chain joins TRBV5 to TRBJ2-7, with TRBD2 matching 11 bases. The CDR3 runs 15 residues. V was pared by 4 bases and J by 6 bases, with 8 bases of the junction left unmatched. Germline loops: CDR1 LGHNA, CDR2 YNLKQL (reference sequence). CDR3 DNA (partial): TGTGCCAGCAGCCGCCACACGGGACTGGGGGCTGAACAGTAC. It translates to CASSRHTGLGAEQY. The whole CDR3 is CASSRHTGLGAEQYF.

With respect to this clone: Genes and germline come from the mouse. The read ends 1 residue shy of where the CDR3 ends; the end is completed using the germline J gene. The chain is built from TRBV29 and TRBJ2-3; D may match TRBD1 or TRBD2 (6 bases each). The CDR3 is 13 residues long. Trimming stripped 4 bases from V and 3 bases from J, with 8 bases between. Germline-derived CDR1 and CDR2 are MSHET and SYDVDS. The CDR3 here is CASSWGRAETLYF. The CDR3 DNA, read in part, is TGTGCTAGCAGTTGGGGGCGAGCAGAAACGCTGTAT.

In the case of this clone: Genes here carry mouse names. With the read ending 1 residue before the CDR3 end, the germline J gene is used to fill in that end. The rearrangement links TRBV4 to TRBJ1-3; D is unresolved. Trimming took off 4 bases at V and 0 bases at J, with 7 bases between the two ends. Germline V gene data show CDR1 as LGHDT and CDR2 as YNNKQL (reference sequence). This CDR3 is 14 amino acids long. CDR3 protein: CASSSEYSGNTLYF. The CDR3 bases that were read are TGTGCCAGCAGCTCAGAGTATTCTGGAAATACGCTCTAT.

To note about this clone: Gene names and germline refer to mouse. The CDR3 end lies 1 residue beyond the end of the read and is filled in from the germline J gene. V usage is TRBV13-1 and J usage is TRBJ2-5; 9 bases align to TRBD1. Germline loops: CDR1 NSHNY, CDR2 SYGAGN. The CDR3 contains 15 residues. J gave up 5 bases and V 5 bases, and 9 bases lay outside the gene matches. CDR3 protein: CASSPTGGGGDTQYF. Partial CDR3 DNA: TGTGCCAGCAGCCCCACAGGGGGCGGGGGAGACACCCAGTAC.

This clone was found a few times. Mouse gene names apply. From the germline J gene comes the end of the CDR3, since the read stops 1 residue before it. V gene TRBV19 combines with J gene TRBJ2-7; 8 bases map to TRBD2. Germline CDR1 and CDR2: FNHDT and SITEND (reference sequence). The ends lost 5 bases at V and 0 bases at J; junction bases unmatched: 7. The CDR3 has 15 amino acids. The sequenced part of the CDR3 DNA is TGTGCCAGCAGCTCCCGACTGGGGCCCTCCTATGAACAGTAC. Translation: CASSSRLGPSYEQY. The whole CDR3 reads CASSSRLGPSYEQYF.

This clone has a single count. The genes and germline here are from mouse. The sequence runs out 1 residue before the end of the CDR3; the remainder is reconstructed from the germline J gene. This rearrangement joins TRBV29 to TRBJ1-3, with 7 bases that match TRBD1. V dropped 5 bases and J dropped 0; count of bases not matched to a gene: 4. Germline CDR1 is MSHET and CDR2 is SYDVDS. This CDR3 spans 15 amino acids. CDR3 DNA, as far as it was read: TGTGCTAGCAGTCGGGACAGAAATTCTGGAAATACGCTCTAT. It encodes CASSRDRNSGNTLY. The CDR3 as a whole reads CASSRDRNSGNTLYF.

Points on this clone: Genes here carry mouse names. CDR3 loop: CASSLVVASAETLYF. Partial CDR3 DNA: TGTGCCAGCAGCTTAGTCGTGGCTAGTGCAGAAACGCTGTAT. The V gene is TRBV3, the J gene TRBJ2-3; no definite D call. The observed sequence ends 1 residue before the CDR3 terminus, with the missing tail filled in from the germline J gene. Trimming stripped 1 base from V and 0 bases from J, with 8 bases between. The CDR3 length is 15 residues. Germline V gene data show CDR1 as SNHLY and CDR2 as FYNGKV (reference sequence).

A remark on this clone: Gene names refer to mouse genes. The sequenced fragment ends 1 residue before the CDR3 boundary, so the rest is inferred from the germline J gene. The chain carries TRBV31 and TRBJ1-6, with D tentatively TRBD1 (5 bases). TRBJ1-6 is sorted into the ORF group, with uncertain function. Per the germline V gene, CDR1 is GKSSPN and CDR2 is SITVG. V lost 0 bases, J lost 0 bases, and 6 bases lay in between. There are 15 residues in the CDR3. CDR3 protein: CAWSLGASYNSPLYF. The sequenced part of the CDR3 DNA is TGTGCCTGGAGTCTAGGGGCTTCCTATAATTCGCCCCTCTAC.

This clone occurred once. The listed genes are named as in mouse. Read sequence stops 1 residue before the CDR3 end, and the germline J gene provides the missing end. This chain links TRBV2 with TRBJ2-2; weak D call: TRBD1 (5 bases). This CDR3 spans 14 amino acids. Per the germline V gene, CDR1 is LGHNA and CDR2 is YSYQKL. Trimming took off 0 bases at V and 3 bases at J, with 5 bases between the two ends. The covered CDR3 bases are TGTGCCAGCAGCCAAGAAGGGGACACCGGGCAGCTCTAC. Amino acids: CASSQEGDTGQLY. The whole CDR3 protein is CASSQEGDTGQLYF.

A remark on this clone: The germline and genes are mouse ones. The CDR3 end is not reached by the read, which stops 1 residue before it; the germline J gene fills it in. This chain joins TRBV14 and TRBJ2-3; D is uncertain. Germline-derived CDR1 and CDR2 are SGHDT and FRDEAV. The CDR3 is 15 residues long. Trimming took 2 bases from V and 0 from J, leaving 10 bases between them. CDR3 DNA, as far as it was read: TGTGCCAGCAGTTTTGGTGGGTCTAGTGCAGAAACGCTGTAT. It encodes CASSFGGSSAETLY. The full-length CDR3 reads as CASSFGGSSAETLYF.

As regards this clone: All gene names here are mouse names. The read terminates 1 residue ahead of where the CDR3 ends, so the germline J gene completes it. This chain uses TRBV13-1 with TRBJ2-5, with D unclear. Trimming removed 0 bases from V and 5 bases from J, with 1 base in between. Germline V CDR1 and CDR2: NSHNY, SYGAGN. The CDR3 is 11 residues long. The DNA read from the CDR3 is TGTGCCAGCAGTGATGCAGACACCCAGTAC. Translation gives CASSDADTQY. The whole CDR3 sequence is CASSDADTQYF.

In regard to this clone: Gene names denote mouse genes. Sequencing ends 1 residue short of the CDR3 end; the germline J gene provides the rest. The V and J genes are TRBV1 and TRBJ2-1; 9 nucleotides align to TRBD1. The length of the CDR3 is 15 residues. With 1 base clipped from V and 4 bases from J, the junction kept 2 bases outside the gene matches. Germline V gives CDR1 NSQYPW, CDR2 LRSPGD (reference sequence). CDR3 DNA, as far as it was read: TGCACCTGCAGTGCAGCCGGGACAGGGTATGCTGAGCAGTTC. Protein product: CTCSAAGTGYAEQF. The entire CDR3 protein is CTCSAAGTGYAEQFF.

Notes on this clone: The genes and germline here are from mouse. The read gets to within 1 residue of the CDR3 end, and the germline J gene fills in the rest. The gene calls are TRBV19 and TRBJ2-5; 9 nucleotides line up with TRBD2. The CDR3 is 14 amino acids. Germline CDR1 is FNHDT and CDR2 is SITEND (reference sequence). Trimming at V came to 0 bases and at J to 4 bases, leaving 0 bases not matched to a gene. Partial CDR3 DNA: TGTGCCAGCAGTATAGGACTGGGGGAAGACACCCAGTAC. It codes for CASSIGLGEDTQY. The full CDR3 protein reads CASSIGLGEDTQYF.

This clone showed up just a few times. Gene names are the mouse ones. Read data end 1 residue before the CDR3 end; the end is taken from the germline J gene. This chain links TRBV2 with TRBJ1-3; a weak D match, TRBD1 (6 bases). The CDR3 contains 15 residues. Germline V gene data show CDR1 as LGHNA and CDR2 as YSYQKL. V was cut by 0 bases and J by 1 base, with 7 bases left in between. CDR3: CASSQEGGSGNTLYF. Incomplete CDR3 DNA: TGTGCCAGCAGCCAAGAAGGGGGGTCTGGAAATACGCTCTAT.

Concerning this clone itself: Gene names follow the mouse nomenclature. The part of the CDR3 DNA that was read is TGTGCCAGCAGTTTACAGGGCCCTTCCAACGAAAGATTATTT. Protein product: CASSLQGPSNERLF. The full CDR3 sequence reads CASSLQGPSNERLFF. This sequence joins TRBV14 and TRBJ1-4, with D maybe TRBD1 (6 bases). The missing CDR3 end, 1 residue past where the read stops, is filled in from the germline J gene. There are 15 residues in the CDR3. Germline values: CDR1 SGHDT, CDR2 FRDEAV. Between the trimmed V and J ends, which lost 2 bases and 1 base, there was a span of 9 bases. Full variable domain (remainder filled in from reference TRBV14 and TRBJ1-4): EAGVTQSPRYAVLQEGQAVSFWCDPISGHDTLYWYQQPRDQGPQLLVYFRDEAVIDNSQLPSDRFSAVRPKGTNSTLKIQSAKQGDTATYLCASSLQGPSNERLFFGHGTKLSVL.

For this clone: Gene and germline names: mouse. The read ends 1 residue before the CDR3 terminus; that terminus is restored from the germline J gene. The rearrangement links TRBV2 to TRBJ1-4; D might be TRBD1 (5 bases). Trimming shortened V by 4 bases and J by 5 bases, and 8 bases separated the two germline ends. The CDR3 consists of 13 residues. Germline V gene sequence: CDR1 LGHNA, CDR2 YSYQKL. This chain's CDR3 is CASSPGPNERLFF. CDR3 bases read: TGTGCCAGCAGCCCGGGACCAAACGAAAGATTATTT.

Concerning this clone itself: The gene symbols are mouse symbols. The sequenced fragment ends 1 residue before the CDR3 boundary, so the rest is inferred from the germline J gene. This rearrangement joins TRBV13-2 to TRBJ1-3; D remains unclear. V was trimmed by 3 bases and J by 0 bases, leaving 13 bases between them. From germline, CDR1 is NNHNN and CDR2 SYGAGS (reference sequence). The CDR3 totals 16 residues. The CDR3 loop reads CASGGEQILSGNTLYF. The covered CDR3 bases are TGTGCCAGCGGTGGTGAACAGATTCTTTCTGGAAATACGCTCTAT.

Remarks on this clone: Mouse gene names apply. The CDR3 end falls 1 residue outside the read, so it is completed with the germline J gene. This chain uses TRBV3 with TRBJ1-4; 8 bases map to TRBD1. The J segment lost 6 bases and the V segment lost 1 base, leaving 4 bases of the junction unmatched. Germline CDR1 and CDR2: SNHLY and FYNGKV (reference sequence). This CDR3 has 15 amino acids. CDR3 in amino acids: CASSLGQGADERLFF. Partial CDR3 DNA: TGTGCCAGCAGCTTAGGTCAGGGGGCTGACGAAAGATTATTT.

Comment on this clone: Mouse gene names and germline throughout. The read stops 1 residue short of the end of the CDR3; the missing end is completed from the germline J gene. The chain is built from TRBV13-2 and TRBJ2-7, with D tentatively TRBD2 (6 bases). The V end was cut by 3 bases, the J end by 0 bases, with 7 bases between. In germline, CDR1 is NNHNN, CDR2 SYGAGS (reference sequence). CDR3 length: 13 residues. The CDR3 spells CASGGGVSYEQYF. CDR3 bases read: TGTGCCAGCGGTGGGGGGGTCTCCTATGAACAGTAC.

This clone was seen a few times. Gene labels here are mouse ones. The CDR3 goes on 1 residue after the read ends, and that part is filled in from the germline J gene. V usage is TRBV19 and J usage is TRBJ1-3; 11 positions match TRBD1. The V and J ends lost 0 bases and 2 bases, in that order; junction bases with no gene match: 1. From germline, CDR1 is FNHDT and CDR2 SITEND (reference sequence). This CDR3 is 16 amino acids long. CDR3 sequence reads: CASSIGGQGAGNTLYF. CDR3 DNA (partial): TGTGCCAGCAGTATAGGGGGACAGGGGGCTGGAAATACGCTCTAT.

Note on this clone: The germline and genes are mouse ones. The CDR3 here is CAWRQGPANSDYTF. CDR3 DNA, as far as it was read: TGTGCCTGGAGACAGGGTCCTGCAAACTCCGACTACACC. V gene TRBV31 combines with J gene TRBJ1-2, with D possibly matching TRBD1 (6 bases). The read ends 1 residue before the CDR3 terminus; that terminus is restored from the germline J gene. Trimming shortened V by 3 bases and J by 0 bases, and 11 bases separated the two germline ends. The CDR3 is 14 amino acids. Germline values: CDR1 GKSSPN, CDR2 SITVG.

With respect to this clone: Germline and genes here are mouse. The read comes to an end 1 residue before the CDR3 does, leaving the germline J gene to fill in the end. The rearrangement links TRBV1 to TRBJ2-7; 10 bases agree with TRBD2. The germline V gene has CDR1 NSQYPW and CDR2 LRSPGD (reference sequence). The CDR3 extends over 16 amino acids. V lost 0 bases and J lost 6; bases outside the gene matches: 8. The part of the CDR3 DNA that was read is TGCACCTGCAGTGCAGATCCACTGGGGGGGGCGCGTGAACAGTAC. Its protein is CTCSADPLGGAREQY. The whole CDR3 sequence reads CTCSADPLGGAREQYF.

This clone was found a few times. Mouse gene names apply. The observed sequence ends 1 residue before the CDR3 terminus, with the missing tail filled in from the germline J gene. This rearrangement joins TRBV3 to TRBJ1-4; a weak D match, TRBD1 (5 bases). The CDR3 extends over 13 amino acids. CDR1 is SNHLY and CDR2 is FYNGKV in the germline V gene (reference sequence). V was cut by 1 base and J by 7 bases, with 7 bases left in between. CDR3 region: CASSLDGTERLFF. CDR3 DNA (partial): TGTGCCAGCAGCTTAGATGGGACCGAAAGATTATTT.

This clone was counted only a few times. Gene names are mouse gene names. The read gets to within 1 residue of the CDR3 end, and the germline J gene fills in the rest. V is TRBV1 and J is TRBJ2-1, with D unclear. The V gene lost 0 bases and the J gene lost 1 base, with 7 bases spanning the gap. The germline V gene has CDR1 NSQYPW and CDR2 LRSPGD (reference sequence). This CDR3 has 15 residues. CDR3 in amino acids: CTCSAERGNYAEQFF. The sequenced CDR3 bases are TGCACCTGCAGTGCAGAGCGGGGAAACTATGCTGAGCAGTTC.

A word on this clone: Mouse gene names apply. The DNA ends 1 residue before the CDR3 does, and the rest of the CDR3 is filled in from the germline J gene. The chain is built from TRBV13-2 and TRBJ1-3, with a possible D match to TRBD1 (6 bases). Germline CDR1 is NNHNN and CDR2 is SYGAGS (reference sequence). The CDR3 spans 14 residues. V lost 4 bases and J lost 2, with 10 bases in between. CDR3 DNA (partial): TGTGCCAGCGGTTGGGGGGGGCCTGGAAATACGCTCTAT. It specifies CASGWGGPGNTLY. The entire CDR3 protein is CASGWGGPGNTLYF.

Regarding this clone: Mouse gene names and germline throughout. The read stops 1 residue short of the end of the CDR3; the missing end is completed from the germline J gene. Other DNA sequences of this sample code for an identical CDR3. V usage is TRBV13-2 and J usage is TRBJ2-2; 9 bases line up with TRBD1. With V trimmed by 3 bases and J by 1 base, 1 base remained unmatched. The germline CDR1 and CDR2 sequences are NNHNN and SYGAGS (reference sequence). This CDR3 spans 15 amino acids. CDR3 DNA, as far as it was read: TGTGCCAGCGGTGGACAGGGGGAAAACACCGGGCAGCTCTAC. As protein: CASGGQGENTGQLY. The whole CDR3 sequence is CASGGQGENTGQLYF.